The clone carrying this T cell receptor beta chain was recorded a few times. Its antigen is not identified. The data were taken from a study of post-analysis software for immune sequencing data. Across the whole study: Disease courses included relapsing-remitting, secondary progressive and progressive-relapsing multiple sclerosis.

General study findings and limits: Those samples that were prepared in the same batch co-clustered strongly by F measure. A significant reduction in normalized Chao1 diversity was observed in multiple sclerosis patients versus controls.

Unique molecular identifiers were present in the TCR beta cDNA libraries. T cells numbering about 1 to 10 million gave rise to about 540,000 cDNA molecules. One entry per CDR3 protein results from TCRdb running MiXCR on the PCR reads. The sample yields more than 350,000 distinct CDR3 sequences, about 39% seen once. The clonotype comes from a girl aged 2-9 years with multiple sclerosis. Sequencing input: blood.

CDR3 coding DNA: TGCAGTGCTAGAGAGATAGGGGATTTTAGCACAGATACGCAGTATTTT. Translated, it gives CSAREIGDFSTDTQYF. The chain has TRBV20-1 and TRBJ2-3; the D gene is possibly TRBD1 (5 bases). With 0 bases removed from V and 0 bases from J, the gap between germline ends came to 13 bases. Germline assignment: CDR1 DFQATT and CDR2 SNEGSKA (reference sequence). This CDR3 comprises 16 residues.